This paragraph covers one T cell receptor (beta chain) sequence. The target antigen is unknown. Combining a sample-barcoded 5' primer with a J-beta primer mix, a second PCR ran for 7 to 11 cycles. The authors tagged each cDNA molecule using a template-switch adaptor with 12 random nucleotides. MiXCR, applied by TCRdb to the 5' RACE reads, yields one record per CDR3 protein. The sample yields approximately 850,000 distinct CDR3 sequences, under 45% seen once. This sample stems from a study of blood T cells in healthy people across ages. Study-level findings and limits: Diversity of TCR beta correlated strongly with naive T cell percentage.

CDR1 and CDR2 from the germline V gene are DFQATT and SNEGSKA (reference sequence). The CDR3 runs 14 residues. V trimming: 1 base; J trimming: 8 bases; junction bases outside the gene matches: 10. The source is a man between 60 and 75 years old in good health. Sequences were obtained from blood. This chain connects TRBV20-1 to TRBJ1-2, with 7 bases identical to TRBD1. The CDR3 bases are TGCAGTGCTAGAGTGAGAGGGGGCTCGGGGGGCTACACCTTC. Amino acids: CSARVRGGSGGYTF.